This note documents a single TCR beta chain sequence. The data are from a study of response to subunit inactivated influenza vaccine. The CDR3 has 13 residues. The V end lost 3 bases, the J end lost 7 bases, and 10 bases lay between the germline ends. CDR1 and CDR2 from the germline V gene are MGHRA and YSYEKL. One entry per CDR3 protein, called by TCRdb with MiXCR from the RT-PCR reads. The table has around 760,000 distinct CDR3 sequences, over 11% seen once. Sample: PBMCs from blood, taken less than 15 days before vaccination. This clonotype was sampled from a man aged 45 to 65 who received an inactivated influenza vaccine. The J gene is TRBJ2-4, the V gene TRBV4-1, with unresolved D. As DNA, the CDR3 is TGCGCCAGCAGCCAGGGCCCGGGCAACATTCAGTACTTC. Translating gives CASSQGPGNIQYF.